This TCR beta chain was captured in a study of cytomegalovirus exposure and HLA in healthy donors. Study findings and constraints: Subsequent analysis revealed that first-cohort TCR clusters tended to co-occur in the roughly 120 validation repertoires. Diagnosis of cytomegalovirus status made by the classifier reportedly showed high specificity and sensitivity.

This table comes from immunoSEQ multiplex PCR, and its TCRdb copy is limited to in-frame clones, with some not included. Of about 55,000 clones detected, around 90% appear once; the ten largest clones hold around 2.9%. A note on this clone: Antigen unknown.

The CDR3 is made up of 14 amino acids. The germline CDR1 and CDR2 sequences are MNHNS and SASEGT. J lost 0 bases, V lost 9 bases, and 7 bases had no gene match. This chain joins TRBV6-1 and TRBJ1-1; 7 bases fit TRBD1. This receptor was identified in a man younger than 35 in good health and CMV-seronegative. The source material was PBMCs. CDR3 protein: CASTGQTLNTEAFF. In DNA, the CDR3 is TGTGCCAGTACGGGACAGACCCTGAACACTGAAGCTTTCTTT.